Shown below are 21 T cell receptor beta chains from a single sample sequenced in a study of regulatory T cells in long-lasting Graves disease (dated by TCRdb to the early 2020s). Interpreted using the paper, the time point label stands for: newly diagnosed GD, antithyroid drugs for less than 3 months. For both TCR sequencing and RNA sequencing, RNA was extracted from PBMCs in TRIzol. Library preparation used multiplex PCR. The instrument given in TCRdb is Illumina HiSeq 4000. To build TCR beta libraries, CDR3 regions were amplified by Arm-PCR using iRepertoire HTBI primers. TCRdb reprocessing: public reads trimmed at Q25 with fastp, clones called with MiXCR, in-frame beta chains kept. Each record represents a unique CDR3 protein, reported with the most common genes and DNA among its rows. This sample is represented by about 620,000 distinct CDR3 sequences; roughly 15% of them were singletons. Around 19% of the sample comes from the top ten.

The data also belong to a second study, concerning T cells in Graves' hyperthyroidism and ophthalmopathy.

Sequences were derived from peripheral blood mononuclear cells (PBMCs), sampled at new diagnosis, from a patient treated with antithyroid drugs. The origin of the receptors is a woman under 40 with Graves disease. Donor details come from another sample of the same person, matched by shared clones.

This clonotype was detected a few times. J is TRBJ2-2 and V is TRBV11-1, with D tentatively TRBD2 (6 bases). The germline V and J ends were trimmed by 5 bases and 6 bases, with 10 bases remaining between them. This CDR3 is 13 amino acids long. Germline V lookup: CDR1 SGHAT, CDR2 FQDESV (reference sequence). The CDR3 DNA reads TGTGCCAGCAGCGTAGGGGAGGCCGGGGAGCTGTTTTTT. This gives the protein CASSVGEAGELFF.

This chain joins TRBV28 and TRBJ2-1, with TRBD1 matching 11 bases. Trimming took 6 bases from V and 5 from J; bases not matched to a gene: 9. Germline V gene sequence: CDR1 MDHEN, CDR2 SYDVKM. This CDR3 region has 16 residues. CDR3 in DNA: TGTGCCAGCAGCTACGCCGGGACAGGGGGGAACAATGAGCAGTTCTTC. Encoded protein: CASSYAGTGGNNEQFF. Using reference TRBV28 and TRBJ2-1 for the parts outside the CDR3, the full variable domain is DVKVTQSSRYLVKRTGEKVFLECVQDMDHENMFWYRQDPGLGLRLIYFSYDVKMKEKGDIPEGYSVSREKKERFSLILESASTNQTSMYLCASSYAGTGGNNEQFFGPGTRLTVL.

This chain links TRBV18 with TRBJ1-5; D gene unclear. Trimming stripped 2 bases from V and 6 bases from J, with 11 bases between. Germline-derived CDR1 and CDR2 are KGHSH and LQKENI. The CDR3 runs to 14 residues. In nucleotides, the CDR3 is TGTGCCAGCTCACCAACGTTCGGCCCTCAGCCCCAGCATTTT. It encodes CASSPTFGPQPQHF.

This clonotype was detected many times. The chain recombines TRBV18 with TRBJ2-1, with 10 nucleotides matching TRBD2. Trimming removed 5 bases from V and 4 bases from J; junction bases left unmatched: 5. CDR3 length equals 15 residues. Germline CDR1 and CDR2: KGHSH and LQKENI. As DNA, the CDR3 is TGTGCCAGCTCAGCCAGGACTAGCGGTTACAATGAGCAGTTCTTC. Residues: CASSARTSGYNEQFF.

This clonotype came up many times. CDR3 sequence reads: CASSYPPAYEQYF. CDR3 in DNA: TGTGCCAGCAGTTATCCACCGGCGTACGAGCAGTACTTC. The chain carries TRBV6-5 and TRBJ2-7; D is unresolved. The CDR3 covers 13 residues. Trimming shortened V by 3 bases and J by 4 bases, and 10 bases separated the two germline ends. From germline, CDR1 is MNHEY and CDR2 SVGAGI.

This chain uses TRBV19 with TRBJ2-1, with TRBD1 as a possible D gene (6 bases). The CDR3 is 15 amino acids. The V gene lost 3 bases and the J gene lost 2 bases, with 11 bases spanning the gap. Per germline, CDR1 LNHDA and CDR2 SQIVND (reference sequence). The CDR3, as DNA: TGTGCCAGTAGTATGGGACACAGCACCTACAATGAGCAGTTCTTC. Translation gives CASSMGHSTYNEQFF.

The V gene is TRBV7-9, the J gene TRBJ1-2; D gene ambiguous. Germline CDR1 and CDR2: SEHNR and FQNEAQ (reference sequence). Between the trimmed V and J ends, which lost 4 bases and 3 bases, there was a span of 15 bases. This CDR3 has 15 amino acids. The CDR3 loop is CASSSGPQPHYGYTF. The CDR3 DNA reads TGTGCCAGCAGCTCGGGCCCTCAACCCCACTATGGCTACACCTTC.

The table lists this clonotype with many counts. The chain has TRBV24-1 and TRBJ2-3; D may be TRBD2 (5 bases). Germline V lookup: CDR1 KGHDR, CDR2 SFDVKD. This CDR3 region has 18 residues. With 3 bases removed from V and 0 bases from J, the gap between germline ends came to 18 bases. CDR3 protein: CATSDRRWESTSTDTQYF. CDR3 bases: TGTGCCACCAGTGATCGACGGTGGGAGAGTACTAGCACAGATACGCAGTATTTT.

This clonotype was detected many times. The chain carries TRBV2 and TRBJ1-4; the D gene is possibly TRBD1 (6 bases). The CDR3 loop spans 13 amino acids. CDR1 is SNHLY, CDR2 FYNNEI, per germline. V lost 6 bases and J lost 8, with 13 bases in between. For the CDR3, the DNA is TGTGCCAGCAGCCGACAGGAGGCGGAAAAACTGTTTTTT. It is translated as CASSRQEAEKLFF. The full variable domain, rest sourced from reference TRBV2 and TRBJ1-4, is EPEVTQTPSHQVTQMGQEVILRCVPISNHLYFYWYRQILGQKVEFLVSFYNNEISEKSEIFDDQFSVERPDGSNFTLKIRSTKLEDSAMYFCASSRQEAEKLFFGSGTQLSVL.

V and J are TRBV18 and TRBJ2-7; 8 bases match TRBD1. Per germline, CDR1 KGHSH and CDR2 LQKENI. V trimming: 4 bases; J trimming: 1 base; junction bases outside the gene matches: 3. The CDR3 length is 14 residues. The CDR3 region has the DNA TGTGCCAGCTCACGGGGACAGGAGTCCTACGAGCAGTACTTC. It specifies CASSRGQESYEQYF.

This clonotype appeared a few times. The genes are TRBV3-1 and TRBJ1-1; the D is unclear. V lost 4 bases to trimming and J lost 4 bases, with 19 bases between them. There are 16 residues in the CDR3. Germline V lookup: CDR1 LGHDT, CDR2 YNNKEL (reference sequence). CDR3 amino acids: CASSRIGRAQSTEAFF. In DNA, the CDR3 is TGTGCCAGCAGCCGAATCGGTAGGGCACAGAGCACTGAAGCTTTCTTT.

This chain joins TRBV7-6 and TRBJ2-2, with a weak D call TRBD2 (7 bases). Germline V gene lookup returns CDR1 SGHVS and CDR2 FNYEAQ. The V end lost 5 bases, the J end lost 4 bases, and 14 bases lay between the germline ends. The CDR3 runs 15 residues. CDR3 sequence (DNA): TGTGCCAGCAGCCGGCCGGGGGGCAGCACCGGGGAGCTGTTTTTT. Its protein product is CASSRPGGSTGELFF. The full variable domain, its missing parts supplied by reference TRBV7-6 and TRBJ2-2, is GAGVSQSPRYKVTKRGQDVALRCDPISGHVSLYWYRQALGQGPEFLTYFNYEAQQDKSGLPNDRFSAERPEGSISTLTIQRTEQRDSAMYRCASSRPGGSTGELFFGEGSRLTVL.

The CDR3 here is CASSPPSAEQFF. The CDR3 bases are TGTGCCAGCTCACCACCCAGCGCTGAGCAGTTCTTC. The chain joins TRBV18 to TRBJ2-1; D gene unclear. The V and J ends lost 0 bases and 9 bases respectively, with 6 bases between them. There are 12 residues in the CDR3. CDR1 KGHSH and CDR2 LQKENI come from the germline V gene.

This clonotype was detected many times. This chain connects TRBV28 to TRBJ1-2; TRBD1 might be the D (5 bases). V was cut by 4 bases and J by 4 bases, with 22 bases left in between. Germline V gene lookup returns CDR1 MDHEN and CDR2 SYDVKM. This CDR3 region has 17 residues. CDR3 amino acids: CASSSVLRGRGTYGYTF. In DNA form, the CDR3 reads TGTGCCAGCAGTTCGGTCCTAAGGGGTCGAGGAACCTATGGCTACACCTTC.

This clonotype has ten or more counts. The chain uses TRBV28 and TRBJ2-7, with D tentatively TRBD2 (6 bases). Trimming removed 3 bases from V and 6 bases from J, with 9 bases in between. CDR1 and CDR2 from the germline V gene are MDHEN and SYDVKM. The CDR3 is 12 amino acids. The CDR3 protein is CASSLLEGEQYF. The DNA of the CDR3 is TGTGCCAGCAGTTTGCTGGAGGGCGAGCAGTACTTC.

This clonotype was observed many times. The rearrangement links TRBV28 to TRBJ1-1; D uncertain. The V end lost 6 bases, the J end lost 1 base, and 9 bases lay between the germline ends. Germline CDR1 and CDR2: MDHEN and SYDVKM. The CDR3 sequence is 13 residues long. CDR3 sequence reads: CASRSKGNTEAFF. The CDR3, as DNA: TGTGCCAGCAGGTCGAAGGGGAACACTGAAGCTTTCTTT.

The table lists this clonotype with a few counts. The rearrangement links TRBV10-3 to TRBJ2-5; 11 bases map to TRBD2. Per the germline V gene, CDR1 is ENHRY and CDR2 is SYGVKD. V shed 6 bases, J shed 2 bases, and the junction held 5 bases outside the gene matches. CDR3 size: 15 residues. Written as DNA, the CDR3 is TGTGCCATCAGGGCTAGCGGGAGGCTACAAGAGACCCAGTACTTC. Its protein is CAIRASGRLQETQYF.

This clonotype was seen many times. The chain employs TRBV7-9 and TRBJ2-2; D unclear. Germline V gene sequence: CDR1 SEHNR, CDR2 FQNEAQ (reference sequence). The CDR3 sequence is 13 residues long. The V end lost 2 bases, the J end lost 3 bases, and 4 bases lay between the germline ends. The CDR3 loop is CASSLTYTGELFF. Written as DNA, the CDR3 is TGTGCCAGCAGCTTAACGTACACCGGGGAGCTGTTTTTT.

This clonotype came up many times. J is TRBJ2-7 and V is TRBV7-2; D is unresolved. The germline CDR1 and CDR2 sequences are SGHTA and FQGNSA. The CDR3 extends over 16 amino acids. The germline V and J ends were trimmed by 5 bases and 0 bases, with 17 bases remaining between them. The CDR3 region has the DNA TGTGCCAGCAGCCCCCCCGTGCGGAAGAGCTCCTACGAGCAGTACTTC. Residues: CASSPPVRKSSYEQYF.

This clonotype showed up many times. CDR3 region: CASRTGESAITEAFF. CDR3 in DNA: TGTGCCAGCAGGACCGGAGAGAGTGCGATCACTGAAGCTTTCTTT. The V and J genes are TRBV11-2 and TRBJ1-1; D is unresolved. This CDR3 is 15 amino acids long. V lost 6 bases and J lost 4, with 18 bases in between. Germline CDR1 is SGHAT and CDR2 is FQNNGV.

This clonotype showed up just a few times. This CDR3 reads CASSPYGPDTQYF. DNA for the CDR3: TGTGCCAGCAGCCCGTATGGTCCAGATACGCAGTATTTT. V and J are TRBV3-1 and TRBJ2-3, with no clear D. The CDR3 runs 13 residues. The germline V gene encodes CDR1 LGHDT and CDR2 YNNKEL (reference sequence). Deletions cut 4 bases from V and 4 bases from J, with 9 bases between.